This passage covers 17 T cell receptor beta chains from one sample sequenced in a study of T cell responses to AZD1222 COVID-19 vaccine. Generated by immunoSEQ multiplex PCR, the TCRdb table keeps only in-frame clones and is missing some. The sample yields 120,000 or so clones, 92% seen once. The starting material was peripheral blood, obtained on day 0 of AZD1222 vaccination. The receptors here all came from an adult in good health.

This rearrangement joins TRBV19 to TRBJ1-4; TRBD1 is a possible D gene (5 bases). This CDR3 is built from 16 residues. The V gene lost 5 bases and the J gene lost 1 base, with 14 bases spanning the gap. Germline V CDR1 and CDR2: LNHDA, SQIVND (reference sequence). The CDR3 nucleotides are TGTGCCAGTAGTCCATCGCAGGGCGGAACTAATGAAAAACTGTTTTTT. Translation gives CASSPSQGGTNEKLFF.

This clone has only one observation. CDR3 DNA sequence: TGTGCCAGCAGCTCAAGCGGGGCTAGCGGGAGGCGCGAGCAGTACTTC. Encoded protein: CASSSSGASGRREQYF. The gene calls are TRBV7-9 and TRBJ2-7, with 11 bases fitting TRBD2. The V and J ends lost 4 bases and 6 bases, in that order; junction bases with no gene match: 11. There are 16 residues in the CDR3. In germline, CDR1 is SEHNR, CDR2 FQNEAQ (reference sequence).

This rearrangement joins TRBV19 to TRBJ2-1, with a tentative D call TRBD2 (5 bases). The length of the CDR3 is 11 residues. Germline V lookup: CDR1 LNHDA, CDR2 SQIVND (reference sequence). V lost 6 bases and J lost 6, with 6 bases in between. The CDR3 reads CASRLVNEQFF. DNA for the CDR3: TGTGCCAGTAGACTAGTCAATGAGCAGTTCTTC.

The V and J genes are TRBV15 and TRBJ2-7; the D gene could be TRBD1 or TRBD2 (6 bases each). This CDR3 region has 12 residues. The germline CDR1 and CDR2 sequences are LNHNV and YYDKDF (reference sequence). Trimming took 5 bases from V and 5 from J, leaving 10 bases between them. The CDR3 nucleotides read TGTGCCACCAGCCCCGGGGGCCACGAGCAGTACTTC. Encoded protein: CATSPGGHEQYF.

The chain links TRBV18 to TRBJ1-1; D gene uncertain. The V end lost 3 bases, the J end lost 2 bases, and 10 bases lay between the germline ends. This CDR3 comprises 14 residues. Germline CDR1 and CDR2: KGHSH and LQKENI. CDR3 amino acids: CASSPRVGNTEAFF. The CDR3 DNA is TGTGCCAGCTCACCGAGGGTCGGCAACACTGAAGCTTTCTTT.

The genes are TRBV6-5 and TRBJ1-4; 7 nucleotides match TRBD1. The germline V gene has CDR1 MNHEY and CDR2 SVGAGI. This CDR3 has 15 amino acids. The trim removed 2 bases at V and 0 bases at J, leaving 0 bases unmatched. CDR3 bases: TGTGCCAGCAGTTACGGGACAGCAACTAATGAAAAACTGTTTTTT. Amino acids: CASSYGTATNEKLFF.

The J gene is TRBJ2-1, the V gene TRBV9, with 10 bases identical to TRBD2. The V gene's germline CDR1 is SGDLS and CDR2 YYNGEE. The CDR3 consists of 17 residues. J lost 11 bases, V lost 3 bases, and 17 bases had no gene match. The CDR3 DNA follows: TGTGCCAGCAGCGCGGGGGGATCTCTAGCGGGAGAAAGGCAGCAGTTCTTC. The encoded protein is CASSAGGSLAGERQQFF.

The rearrangement joins TRBV11-3 to TRBJ2-7, with D hard to call. V was cut by 5 bases and J by 6 bases, with 17 bases left in between. The CDR3 consists of 14 residues. Germline CDR1 and CDR2: SGHNT and YENEEA. The CDR3 coding sequence is TGTGCCAGCAGCCACTCTGAAAGGGCCCTCGAGCAGTACTTC. Its protein is CASSHSERALEQYF.

The rearrangement uses TRBV11-2 and TRBJ1-2, with D unclear. V lost 1 base to trimming and J lost 4 bases, with 10 bases between them. CDR3 size: 14 residues. From germline, CDR1 is SGHAT and CDR2 FQNNGV. The CDR3 here is CASSLAPRTYGYTF. The CDR3 DNA reads TGTGCCAGCAGCTTAGCACCCCGTACCTATGGCTACACCTTC.

The chain recombines TRBV27 with TRBJ1-2, with D hard to call. Germline values: CDR1 MNHEY, CDR2 SMNVEV (reference sequence). With 8 bases removed from V and 7 bases from J, the gap between germline ends came to 11 bases. CDR3 length: 11 residues. The chain's CDR3 is CASHRTGGYTF. Written as DNA, the CDR3 is TGTGCCAGCCACCGTACGGGTGGCTACACCTTC.

The CDR3 bases are TGCGCCAGCAGCACACGGGACTTATACACAGATACGCAGTATTTT. This encodes CASSTRDLYTDTQYF. V and J are TRBV5-1 and TRBJ2-3; a possible D gene is TRBD2 (6 bases). The CDR3 covers 15 residues. Germline CDR1 and CDR2: SGHRS and YFSETQ. V lost 4 bases, J lost 2 bases, and 14 bases lay in between.

The chain uses TRBV29-1 and TRBJ1-4; D is unresolved. V was pared by 0 bases and J by 14 bases, with 7 bases between. The CDR3 consists of 10 residues. Germline lookup yields CDR1 SQVTM and CDR2 ANQGSEA. The DNA for the CDR3 is TGCAGCGTTGAAGATCCGGGGCTGTTTTTT. Its protein is CSVEDPGLFF.

This clone was picked up one time. The V call is TRBV4-1, the J call TRBJ2-1, with D perhaps given as TRBD1 or TRBD2 (5 bases each). Germline V gene lookup returns CDR1 MGHRA and CDR2 YSYEKL. Between the trimmed V and J ends, which lost 4 bases and 10 bases, there was a span of 14 bases. This CDR3 is 13 amino acids long. CDR3 amino acids: CASSPGTVQEQFF. DNA for the CDR3: TGCGCCAGCAGCCCCGGGACCGTACAGGAGCAGTTCTTC.

The chain carries TRBV3-1 (or the pseudogene TRBV3-2) and TRBJ1-6; D ambiguous. Germline assignment: CDR1 LGHDT and CDR2 YNNKEL (reference sequence). The CDR3 has 14 residues. V was trimmed by 4 bases and J by 5 bases, leaving 9 bases between them. In nucleotides, the CDR3 is TGTGCCAGCAGCCCGGGTCCCCATAATTCACCCCTCCACTTT. Translation gives CASSPGPHNSPLHF.

The chain joins TRBV11-2 to TRBJ2-1; the match to TRBD2 covers 12 bases. The length of the CDR3 is 16 residues. V shed 1 base and J 4 bases; nucleotides not matched to a gene: 2. Germline V lookup: CDR1 SGHAT, CDR2 FQNNGV. Here the CDR3 reads CASSLGTSGKYNEQFF. CDR3 nucleotides: TGTGCCAGCAGCTTAGGGACTAGCGGGAAGTACAATGAGCAGTTCTTC.

This clone came up once. The rearrangement links TRBV6-6 to TRBJ1-2; D may be TRBD1 (5 bases). Germline assignment: CDR1 MNHNY and CDR2 SVGAGI (reference sequence). V was clipped by 1 base and J by 1 base, with 10 bases between them. The length of the CDR3 is 15 residues. CDR3 in amino acids: CASSYFSTVNYGYTF. In nucleotides, the CDR3 is TGTGCCAGCAGTTACTTCTCGACAGTTAACTATGGCTACACCTTC.

This chain links TRBV9 with TRBJ2-3, with D possibly being TRBD1 (6 bases). Germline-derived CDR1 and CDR2 are SGDLS and YYNGEE. The CDR3 length is 15 residues. Between the trimmed V and J ends, which lost 4 bases and 2 bases, there was a span of 14 bases. In DNA, the CDR3 is TGTGCCAGCAGCTCCCGGACAGAGCCCACAGATACGCAGTATTTT. This gives the protein CASSSRTEPTDTQYF.